Each of the 27 T cell receptor beta chains below was sequenced from the same sample in a study of OX40 agonist ivuxolimab in advanced cancers. The method was immunoSEQ multiplex PCR; TCRdb's version includes in-frame clones alone and lacks a portion of them. Seen here are about 23,000 clones, approximately 80% observed once, and the top ten hold approximately 1.9%. Sequencing used CD4+ or CD8+ T cells sorted from blood, obtained in a trial of the OX40 agonist ivuxolimab. The source is an adult with an advanced solid tumor such as melanoma, head and neck, liver or kidney cancer.

The chain combines TRBV6-5 with TRBJ1-2; D is perhaps TRBD1 (6 bases). V was trimmed by 4 bases and J by 5 bases, leaving 14 bases between them. The CDR3 length is 14 residues. Germline CDR1 is MNHEY and CDR2 is SVGAGI. The CDR3 loop is CASSSPDRSYGYTF. In nucleotides, the CDR3 is TGTGCCAGCAGTTCGCCGGACAGAAGTTATGGCTACACCTTC.

V and J are TRBV6-1 and TRBJ1-5; D is possibly TRBD1 (5 bases). V was clipped by 7 bases and J by 3 bases, with 16 bases between them. Looked up from germline, CDR1 is MNHNS and CDR2 is SASEGT. The CDR3 has 15 residues. The CDR3 protein is CASTSRWGDNQPQHF. The CDR3 region has the DNA TGTGCCAGCACTTCTAGGTGGGGGGACAATCAGCCCCAGCATTTT.

As DNA, the CDR3 is TGTGCCTGGAGCAGGGGCAATCAGCCCCAGCATTTT. It specifies CAWSRGNQPQHF. The chain joins TRBV30 to TRBJ1-5; D perhaps matches TRBD1 (5 bases). This CDR3 has 12 amino acids. Between the trimmed V and J ends, which lost 3 bases and 2 bases, there was a span of 5 bases. Germline CDR1 is GTSNPN and CDR2 is SVGIG (reference sequence). Drawing the rest from reference TRBV30 and TRBJ1-5, the complete variable domain is SQTIHQWPATLVQPVGSPLSLECTVEGTSNPNLYWYRQAAGRGLQLLFYSVGIGQISSEVPQNLSASRPQDRQFILSSKKLLLSDSGFYLCAWSRGNQPQHFGDGTRLSIL.

The rearrangement links TRBV30 to TRBJ2-2; D gene unclear. The V end lost 2 bases, the J end lost 1 base, and 8 bases lay between the germline ends. CDR1 is GTSNPN and CDR2 is SVGIG in the germline V gene (reference sequence). CDR3 length: 14 amino acids. The CDR3 DNA follows: TGTGCCTGGAGTATTCAGGTGAACACCGGGGAGCTGTTTTTT. Translation: CAWSIQVNTGELFF.

This chain uses TRBV7-9 with TRBJ2-3; D is uncertain. Trimming shortened V by 7 bases and J by 6 bases, and 11 bases separated the two germline ends. CDR3 length: 12 residues. Germline CDR1 SEHNR, CDR2 FQNEAQ (reference sequence). The CDR3 region has the DNA TGTGCCAGCACCCGCAATATGGATACGCAGTATTTT. This encodes CASTRNMDTQYF.

A single count supports this clone. This chain joins TRBV11-3 and TRBJ1-5, with no clear D. V lost 5 bases and J lost 7, with 24 bases in between. Germline loops: CDR1 SGHNT, CDR2 YENEEA. This CDR3 region has 17 residues. CDR3 DNA sequence: TGTGCCAGCAGCCCCCGGAAAATGCCGAGGTATTTGCAGCCCCAGCATTTT. Its protein is CASSPRKMPRYLQPQHF. The full variable domain, its missing parts supplied by reference TRBV11-3 and TRBJ1-5, is EAGVVQSPRYKIIEKKQPVAFWCNPISGHNTLYWYLQNLGQGPELLIRYENEEAVDDSQLPKDRFSAERLKGVDSTLKIQPAELGDSAVYLCASSPRKMPRYLQPQHFGDGTRLSIL.

The chain couples TRBV1 to TRBJ2-2; the table gives TRBD2 as D, unverified against the DNA. TRBV1 is listed as a pseudogene. This CDR3 is 17 amino acids long. This CDR3 is CTSSQGKRPARDGELFF. CDR3 coding DNA: TGCACCAGCAGCCAAGGTAAAAGACCCGCGAGGGACGGGGAGCTGTTTTTT.

This rearrangement joins TRBV5-1 to TRBJ1-3; D unclear. With 0 bases removed from V and 0 bases from J, the gap between germline ends came to 16 bases. Germline CDR1 SGHRS, CDR2 YFSETQ. The length of the CDR3 is 18 residues. The CDR3 here is CASSLAGRRHSSGNTIYF. The CDR3 DNA reads as TGCGCCAGCAGCTTGGCCGGCAGGCGTCATAGCTCTGGAAACACCATATATTTT.

This chain connects TRBV7-2 to TRBJ2-2; no definite D call. This CDR3 has 15 residues. Germline CDR1 and CDR2: SGHTA and FQGNSA. V was cut by 4 bases and J by 6 bases, with 15 bases left in between. The CDR3 loop is CASSSGPEGAGELFF. The CDR3 DNA reads TGTGCCAGCAGCTCCGGGCCTGAAGGTGCCGGGGAGCTGTTTTTT.

CDR3 nucleotides: TGCGCCAGCAGCTTGGAGGGGAGTAGAGCTAACTATGGCTACACCTTC. Protein product: CASSLEGSRANYGYTF. This rearrangement joins TRBV5-1 to TRBJ1-2; maybe TRBD1 (5 bases). CDR3 length: 16 residues. Per germline, CDR1 SGHRS and CDR2 YFSETQ. V shed 0 bases and J shed 0 bases, with 12 bases lying between them.

This chain connects TRBV7-2 to TRBJ2-2; D perhaps matches TRBD2 (5 bases). This CDR3 region has 15 residues. Trimming removed 4 bases from V and 2 bases from J, with 11 bases in between. Germline loops: CDR1 SGHTA, CDR2 FQGNSA. In nucleotides, the CDR3 is TGTGCCAGCAGCTGGGCGGGCTCAAACACCGGGGAGCTGTTTTTT. This sequence encodes CASSWAGSNTGELFF.

A few counts support this clone. The chain has TRBV28 and TRBJ2-7; 10 bases match TRBD2. CDR3 length: 18 residues. CDR1 and CDR2 from the germline V gene are MDHEN and SYDVKM. V gave up 3 bases and J gave up 4 bases; unmatched junction bases: 15. CDR3 amino acids: CASSFSGLADLSIYEQYF. The CDR3 nucleotides read TGTGCCAGCAGTTTCTCCGGACTAGCGGACCTATCTATTTACGAGCAGTACTTC.

The V call is TRBV7-5, the J call TRBJ2-7; TRBD1 is the table's D call and was not checked against the DNA. TRBV7-5 is termed a pseudogene. The CDR3 runs 15 residues. This CDR3 reads CARSLGTRLPYEQYF. The CDR3 region has the DNA TGTGCCAGAAGCTTAGGCACACGTTTACCCTACGAGCAGTACTTC.

This chain links TRBV28 with TRBJ1-4, with TRBD1 identical over 8 bases. The CDR3 has 15 residues. Germline CDR1 and CDR2: MDHEN and SYDVKM. The trim removed 2 bases at V and 4 bases at J, leaving 3 bases unmatched. The CDR3 sequence is CASSLQDRVNEKLFF. CDR3 nucleotide sequence: TGTGCCAGCAGTTTACAGGACAGGGTTAATGAAAAACTGTTTTTT.

This clone was counted between two and nine times. The rearrangement uses TRBV11-1 and TRBJ2-7, with 7 bases matching TRBD2. This CDR3 region has 16 residues. The junction had 11 bases not matched to a gene; V was cut back by 3 bases and J by 3 bases. Germline V gene sequence: CDR1 SGHAT, CDR2 FQDESV (reference sequence). The CDR3, as DNA: TGTGCCAGCAGCTTGGGCGGGAGTGCAATCAACTACGAGCAGTACTTC. Protein: CASSLGGSAINYEQYF.

The CDR3 DNA is TGTGCCAGCAGTTACTCGGGACAGGGGGTGGCAGCTTTCTTT. Translating it yields CASSYSGQGVAAFF. The chain joins TRBV6-5 to TRBJ1-1, with 11 bases that match TRBD1. This CDR3 has 14 residues. Germline trimming cut 0 bases from V and 10 bases from J; bases unmatched to any gene: 4. Germline V gives CDR1 MNHEY, CDR2 SVGAGI.

The V call is TRBV5-4, the J call TRBJ1-2; 10 bases align to TRBD1. Per germline, CDR1 SGHNT and CDR2 YYREEE (reference sequence). The CDR3 runs to 16 residues. The V and J ends lost 2 bases and 4 bases, in that order; junction bases with no gene match: 8. The CDR3 region has the DNA TGTGCCAGCAGCTTCTGGGGACAGGGGACTATCTATGGCTACACCTTC. The encoded protein is CASSFWGQGTIYGYTF.

The chain recombines TRBV6-6 with TRBJ2-7, with D tentatively TRBD1 or TRBD2 (5 bases each). The CDR3 is 15 amino acids. V was clipped by 0 bases and J by 0 bases, with 9 bases between them. Germline CDR1 reads MNHNY; CDR2 reads SVGAGI (reference sequence). The CDR3 protein is CASSYSWGSSYEQYF. The DNA of the CDR3 is TGTGCCAGCAGTTACTCTTGGGGGAGCTCCTACGAGCAGTACTTC.

J is TRBJ2-1 and V is TRBV5-6; the match to TRBD2 covers 11 bases. The CDR3 spans 16 residues. Germline-derived CDR1 and CDR2 are SGHDT and YYEEEE. Unmatched junction bases numbered 6, after V lost 2 bases and J lost 5 bases. CDR3 coding DNA: TGTGCCAGCAGCTTACCGGGACTAGCGGACAACAATGAGCAGTTCTTC. Its translation is CASSLPGLADNNEQFF.

The CDR3 loop is CSVGGDRAFYNEQFF. CDR3 nucleotides: TGCAGCGTGGGAGGCGACAGGGCCTTCTACAATGAGCAGTTCTTC. V usage is TRBV29-1 and J usage is TRBJ2-1, with D possibly being TRBD1 (7 bases). Germline CDR1 and CDR2: SQVTM and ANQGSEA. The CDR3 length is 15 residues. V lost 6 bases, J lost 3 bases, and 18 bases lay in between.

The DNA for the CDR3 is TGTGCCAGCAGCTGGGACCTATCCTACGAGCAGTACTTC. Its protein product is CASSWDLSYEQYF. The chain employs TRBV5-6 and TRBJ2-7, with D perhaps TRBD1 or TRBD2 (5 bases each). Trimming stripped 3 bases from V and 1 base from J, with 8 bases between. Germline V gives CDR1 SGHDT, CDR2 YYEEEE. The CDR3 covers 13 residues.

J is TRBJ2-1 and V is TRBV10-3; 15 bases are shared with TRBD2. This CDR3 region has 17 residues. Germline-derived CDR1 and CDR2 are ENHRY and SYGVKD. V gave up 5 bases and J gave up 0 bases; unmatched junction bases: 2. As DNA, the CDR3 is TGTGCCATCAGTAGGACTAGCGGGAGGGGCTCCTACAATGAGCAGTTCTTC. Its protein product is CAISRTSGRGSYNEQFF.

The V and J genes are TRBV7-6 and TRBJ2-1; 13 bases align to TRBD2. V was pared by 3 bases and J by 7 bases, with 12 bases of the junction left unmatched. Germline lookup yields CDR1 SGHVS and CDR2 FNYEAQ. The CDR3 spans 18 residues. This chain's CDR3 is CASSLLRLGLAGKNEQFF. The CDR3, as DNA: TGTGCCAGCAGCTTGCTGAGATTGGGACTAGCGGGAAAGAATGAGCAGTTCTTC.

The CDR3 protein is CSVEESSGSINEQYF. The CDR3 DNA is TGCAGCGTTGAAGAGTCTAGCGGGAGTATCAACGAGCAGTACTTC. This chain connects TRBV29-1 to TRBJ2-7; 10 bases are shared with TRBD2. This CDR3 has 15 residues. Germline V gene sequence: CDR1 SQVTM, CDR2 ANQGSEA. The V segment lost 0 bases and the J segment 5 bases; nucleotides outside the gene matches: 7.

J is TRBJ2-7 and V is TRBV18; TRBD1 or TRBD2 may be the D gene (6 bases each). This CDR3 contains 15 residues. V was cut by 2 bases and J by 3 bases, with 14 bases left in between. CDR1 KGHSH and CDR2 LQKENI come from the germline V gene. DNA for the CDR3: TGTGCCAGCTCACCAGGGGGGCGCGGGCTCTACGAGCAGTACTTC. Its protein is CASSPGGRGLYEQYF.

This sequence joins TRBV5-1 and TRBJ1-1, with D maybe TRBD1 (6 bases). V shed 4 bases and J shed 6 bases, with 22 bases lying between them. The CDR3 has 16 amino acids. The V gene's germline CDR1 is SGHRS and CDR2 YFSETQ. The CDR3 sequence: CASSLSPTGSGAEAFF. CDR3 sequence (DNA): TGCGCCAGCAGCCTATCCCCTACAGGGTCTGGCGCTGAAGCTTTCTTT.

This chain links TRBV5-1 with TRBJ1-3; D might be TRBD1 (5 bases). V was cut by 2 bases and J by 0 bases, with 6 bases left in between. Looked up from germline, CDR1 is SGHRS and CDR2 is YFSETQ. The CDR3 spans 14 residues. In nucleotides, the CDR3 is TGCGCCAGCAGCTTACAGGCCTCTGGAAACACCATATATTTT. Amino acid sequence: CASSLQASGNTIYF.